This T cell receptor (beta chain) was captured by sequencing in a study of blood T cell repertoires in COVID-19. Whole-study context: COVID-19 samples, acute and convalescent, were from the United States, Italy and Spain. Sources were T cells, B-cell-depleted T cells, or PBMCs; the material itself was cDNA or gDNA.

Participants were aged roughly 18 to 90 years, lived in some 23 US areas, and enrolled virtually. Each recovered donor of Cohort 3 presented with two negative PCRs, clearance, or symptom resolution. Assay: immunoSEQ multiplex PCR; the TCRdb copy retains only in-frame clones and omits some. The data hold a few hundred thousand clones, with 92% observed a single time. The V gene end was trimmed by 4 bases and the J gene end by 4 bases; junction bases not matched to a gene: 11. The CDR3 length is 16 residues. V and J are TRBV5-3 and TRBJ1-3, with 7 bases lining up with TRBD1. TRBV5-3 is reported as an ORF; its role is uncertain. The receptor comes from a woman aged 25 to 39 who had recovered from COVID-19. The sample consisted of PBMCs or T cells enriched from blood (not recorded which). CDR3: CARSRKQTGCGNTIYF. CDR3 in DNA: TGTGCCAGAAGCCGCAAGCAGACAGGGTGCGGAAACACCATATATTTT.